This T cell receptor beta chain was observed in a study of cytotoxic CD8 clonotypes in ibrutinib-treated CLL. The protocol was immunoSEQ multiplex PCR, while the TCRdb copy is restricted to in-frame clones and leaves out a portion. The table shows about 130,000 clones, with about 79% occurring only once. Germline V gene sequence: CDR1 SGHNT, CDR2 YYREEE (reference sequence). The CDR3 spans 13 residues. Trimming shortened V by 4 bases and J by 5 bases, and 12 bases separated the two germline ends. This rearrangement joins TRBV5-4 to TRBJ1-1; D gene uncertain. The receptor was derived from a human donor with chronic lymphocytic leukemia. Specimen: PBMCs, collected after 12 months of ibrutinib treatment. DNA of the CDR3: TGTGCCAGCAGCCGCACAAGTGCGACTGAAGCTTTCTTT. Translating it yields CASSRTSATEAFF.